Below, one T cell receptor beta chain is given with its context. This record comes from a study of blood T cell repertoires in COVID-19. Authors' data handling: Amplification from reference gene primers served as the basis for estimated nucleated cell counts. Assay: immunoSEQ multiplex PCR; the TCRdb copy retains only in-frame clones and omits some. The D gene and trimming were derived from the DNA, and the V and J assignments and clone size from that table. The sample includes 140,000 to 150,000 clones, roughly 87% of them seen just once. CDR1 is MNHEY, CDR2 SVGAGI, per germline. The CDR3 covers 13 residues. Trimming at V came to 8 bases and at J to 10 bases, leaving 4 bases not matched to a gene.

The chain uses TRBV6-5 and TRBJ2-1, with TRBD2 matching over 14 bases. The sequence came from a man in his 70s with acute or convalescent COVID-19. The sample consisted of peripheral blood. The CDR3 DNA reads TGTGCCAGCGCCCGACTAGCGGGAGGGGAGCAGTTCTTC. Protein sequence: CASARLAGGEQFF.